This T cell receptor (beta chain) derives from a study of a mutant IDH1 vaccine in newly diagnosed glioma. Study information: The therapy given earlier, which was standard therapy, consisted of radiotherapy, temozolomide, or both, and most of the patients received both.

Described time point: week 23, last vaccination. Doses of 300 ug of mutant IDH1 20-mer peptide were given with topical imiquimod. The protocol was immunoSEQ multiplex PCR, while the TCRdb copy is restricted to in-frame clones and leaves out a portion. The sample yields approximately 43,000 clones, 78% seen once. With regard to this clone: Its target is not known.

This specimen consisted of PBMCs, obtained from a glioma patient whose treatment included an IDH1 peptide vaccine. This sequence originates from a woman between 40 and 55 years old with glioma. Some clones in this sample may be carry-over from other donors' samples.

For the CDR3, the DNA is TGCAGTGCCCGAGGAGAAAAACTGTTTTTT. It translates to CSARGEKLFF. V usage is TRBV20-1 and J usage is TRBJ1-4, with D uncertain. The CDR3 loop spans 10 amino acids. Germline lookup yields CDR1 DFQATT and CDR2 SNEGSKA (reference sequence). The V and J ends lost 6 bases and 8 bases respectively, with 7 bases between them.